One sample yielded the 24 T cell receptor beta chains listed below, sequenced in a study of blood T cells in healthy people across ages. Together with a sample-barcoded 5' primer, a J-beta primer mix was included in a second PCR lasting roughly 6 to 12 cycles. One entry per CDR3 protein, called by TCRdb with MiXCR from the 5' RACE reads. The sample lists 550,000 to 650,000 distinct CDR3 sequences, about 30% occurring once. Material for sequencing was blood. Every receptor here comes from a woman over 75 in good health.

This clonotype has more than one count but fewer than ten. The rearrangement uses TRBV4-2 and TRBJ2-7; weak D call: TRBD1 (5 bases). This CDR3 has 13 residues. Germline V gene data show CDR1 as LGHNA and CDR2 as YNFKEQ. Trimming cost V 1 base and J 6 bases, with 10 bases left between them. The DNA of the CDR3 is TGTGCCAGCAGCCAAGTTAAAGGGGCCGAGCAGTACTTC. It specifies CASSQVKGAEQYF.

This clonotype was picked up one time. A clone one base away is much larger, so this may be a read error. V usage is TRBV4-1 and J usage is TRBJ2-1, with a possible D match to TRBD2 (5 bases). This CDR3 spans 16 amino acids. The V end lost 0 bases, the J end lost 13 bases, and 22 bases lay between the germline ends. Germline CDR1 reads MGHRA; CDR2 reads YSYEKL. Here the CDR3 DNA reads TGCGCCAGCAGCCAAGAGAGCGGAGGTTTCGGAGAGACCCAGTTCTTC. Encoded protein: CASSQESGGFGETQFF.

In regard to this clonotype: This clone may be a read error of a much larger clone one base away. The CDR3 bases are TGTGCCGGCAGCCCGGCTGGGTTCAGCACAGATACGCAGTATTTT. Translation gives CAGSPAGFSTDTQYF. The rearrangement joins TRBV7-8 to TRBJ2-3, with D unclear. This CDR3 is 15 amino acids long. Germline V gene data show CDR1 as SGHVS and CDR2 as FQNEAQ.

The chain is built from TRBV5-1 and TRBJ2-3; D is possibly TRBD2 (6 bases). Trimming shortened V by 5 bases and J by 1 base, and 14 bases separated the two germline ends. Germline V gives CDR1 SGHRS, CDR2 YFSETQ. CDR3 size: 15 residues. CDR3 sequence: CASSREFSRTDTQYF. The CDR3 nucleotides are TGCGCCAGCAGTCGGGAGTTCTCCCGCACAGATACGCAGTATTTT.

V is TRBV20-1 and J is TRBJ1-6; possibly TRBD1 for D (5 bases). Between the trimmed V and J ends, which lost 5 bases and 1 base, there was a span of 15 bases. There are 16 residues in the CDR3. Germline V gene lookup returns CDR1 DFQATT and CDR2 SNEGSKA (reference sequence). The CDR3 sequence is CSAPKSGTSYNSPLHF. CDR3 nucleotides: TGCAGTGCTCCCAAGAGCGGGACGTCCTATAATTCACCCCTCCACTTT.

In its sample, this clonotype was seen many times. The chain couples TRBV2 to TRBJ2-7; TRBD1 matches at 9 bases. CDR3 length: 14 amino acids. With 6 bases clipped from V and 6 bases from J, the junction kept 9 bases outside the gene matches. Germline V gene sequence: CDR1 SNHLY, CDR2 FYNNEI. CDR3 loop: CASRAGTGSVEQYF. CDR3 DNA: TGTGCCAGCAGGGCGGGGACAGGGTCGGTCGAGCAGTACTTC.

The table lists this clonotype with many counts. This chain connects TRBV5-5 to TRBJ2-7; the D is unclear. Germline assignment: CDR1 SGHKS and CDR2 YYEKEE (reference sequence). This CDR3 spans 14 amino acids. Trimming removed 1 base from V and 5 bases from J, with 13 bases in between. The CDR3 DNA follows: TGTGCCAGCAGCTTGTCACTGTTCCGCAACGAGCAGTACTTC. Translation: CASSLSLFRNEQYF.

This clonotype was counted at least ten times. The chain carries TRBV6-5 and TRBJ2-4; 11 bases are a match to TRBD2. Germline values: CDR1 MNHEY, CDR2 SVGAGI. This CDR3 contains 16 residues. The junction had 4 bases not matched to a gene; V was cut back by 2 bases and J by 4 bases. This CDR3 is CASSYTASGGKNIQYF. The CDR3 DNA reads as TGTGCCAGCAGTTACACGGCTAGCGGGGGGAAAAACATTCAGTACTTC.

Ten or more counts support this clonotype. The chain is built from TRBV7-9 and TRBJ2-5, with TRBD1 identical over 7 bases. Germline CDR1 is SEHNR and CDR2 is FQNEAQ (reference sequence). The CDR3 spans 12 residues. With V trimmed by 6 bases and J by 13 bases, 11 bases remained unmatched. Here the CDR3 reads CASSSQGSGGYF. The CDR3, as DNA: TGTGCCAGCAGTTCCCAGGGGTCAGGGGGGTACTTC. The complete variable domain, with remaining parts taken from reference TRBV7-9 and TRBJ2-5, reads DTGVSQNPRHKITKRGQNVTFRCDPISEHNRLYWYRQTLGQGPEFLTYFQNEAQLEKSRLLSDRFSAERPKGSFSTLEIQRTEQGDSAMYLCASSSQGSGGYFGPGTRLLVL.

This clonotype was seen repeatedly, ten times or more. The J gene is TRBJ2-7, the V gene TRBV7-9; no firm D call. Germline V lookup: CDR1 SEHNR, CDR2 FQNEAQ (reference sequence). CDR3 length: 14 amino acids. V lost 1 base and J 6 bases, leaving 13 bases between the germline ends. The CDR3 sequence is CASSLGQMTAEQYF. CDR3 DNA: TGTGCCAGCAGCTTAGGGCAGATGACCGCCGAGCAGTACTTC. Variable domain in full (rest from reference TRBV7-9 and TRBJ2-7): DTGVSQNPRHKITKRGQNVTFRCDPISEHNRLYWYRQTLGQGPEFLTYFQNEAQLEKSRLLSDRFSAERPKGSFSTLEIQRTEQGDSAMYLCASSLGQMTAEQYFGPGTRLTVT.

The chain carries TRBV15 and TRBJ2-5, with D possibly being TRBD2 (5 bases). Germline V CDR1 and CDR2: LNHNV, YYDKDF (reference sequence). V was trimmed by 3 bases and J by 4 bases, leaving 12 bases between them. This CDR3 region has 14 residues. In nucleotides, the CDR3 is TGTGCCACCAGCAGTTCTATGGGAGCAGAGACCCAGTACTTC. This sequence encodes CATSSSMGAETQYF.

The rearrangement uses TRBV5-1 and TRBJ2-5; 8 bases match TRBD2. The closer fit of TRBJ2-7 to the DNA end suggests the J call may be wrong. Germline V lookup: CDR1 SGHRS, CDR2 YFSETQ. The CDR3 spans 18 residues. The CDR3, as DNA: TGCGCCAGCAGCTTGGGGCGCCGGGAGGGGGAGAGAACCTACGAGCAGTACTTC. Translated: CASSLGRREGERTYEQYF.

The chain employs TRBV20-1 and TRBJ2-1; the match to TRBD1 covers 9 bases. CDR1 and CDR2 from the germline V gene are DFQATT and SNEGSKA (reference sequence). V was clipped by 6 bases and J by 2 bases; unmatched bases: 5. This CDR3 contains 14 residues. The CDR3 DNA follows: TGCAGTGCCCAGGACAGGGGCACCTACAATGAGCAGTTCTTC. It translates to CSAQDRGTYNEQFF.

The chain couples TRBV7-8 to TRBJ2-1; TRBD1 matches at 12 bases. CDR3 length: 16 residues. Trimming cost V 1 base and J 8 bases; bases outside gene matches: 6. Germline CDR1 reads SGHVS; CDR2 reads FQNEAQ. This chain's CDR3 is CASSLVGTGGRDEQFF. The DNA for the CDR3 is TGTGCCAGCAGCTTAGTGGGGACAGGGGGCCGGGATGAGCAGTTCTTC. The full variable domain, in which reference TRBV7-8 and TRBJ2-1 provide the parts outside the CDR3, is GAGVSQSPRYKVAKRGQDVALRCDPISGHVSLFWYQQALGQGPEFLTYFQNEAQLDKSGLPSDRFFAERPEGSVSTLKIQRTQQEDSAVYLCASSLVGTGGRDEQFFGPGTRLTVL.

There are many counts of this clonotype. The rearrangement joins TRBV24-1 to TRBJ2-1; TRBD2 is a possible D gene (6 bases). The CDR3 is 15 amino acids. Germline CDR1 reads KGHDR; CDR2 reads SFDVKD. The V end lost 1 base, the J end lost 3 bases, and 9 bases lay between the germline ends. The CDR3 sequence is CATSDFTGGYNEQFF. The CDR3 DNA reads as TGTGCCACCAGTGATTTTACCGGGGGCTACAATGAGCAGTTCTTC.

DNA of the CDR3: TGTGCCTGGAGTGTACGGGGGGTGGACTGGGAGCAGTACTTC. As protein: CAWSVRGVDWEQYF. The chain carries TRBV30 and TRBJ2-7, with 7 bases lining up with TRBD2. This CDR3 comprises 14 residues. Losses at the gene ends were 0 bases for V and 7 bases for J; bases not matched to a gene: 9. Looked up from germline, CDR1 is GTSNPN and CDR2 is SVGIG (reference sequence).

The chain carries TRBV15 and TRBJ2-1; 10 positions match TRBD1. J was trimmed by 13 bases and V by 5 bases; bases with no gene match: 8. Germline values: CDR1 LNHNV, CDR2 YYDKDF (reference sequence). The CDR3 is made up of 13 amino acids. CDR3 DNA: TGTGCCACCAGCCGGACAGGGGGAGGGACCCAGTTCTTC. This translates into CATSRTGGGTQFF.

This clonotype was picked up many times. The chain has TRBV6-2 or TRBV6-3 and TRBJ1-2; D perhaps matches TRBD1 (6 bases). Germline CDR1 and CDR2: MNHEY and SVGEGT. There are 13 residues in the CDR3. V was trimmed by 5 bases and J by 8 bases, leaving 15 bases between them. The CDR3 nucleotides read TGTGCCAGCAGTCTCGACAGGCTGCGGGGCTACACCTTC. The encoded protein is CASSLDRLRGYTF.

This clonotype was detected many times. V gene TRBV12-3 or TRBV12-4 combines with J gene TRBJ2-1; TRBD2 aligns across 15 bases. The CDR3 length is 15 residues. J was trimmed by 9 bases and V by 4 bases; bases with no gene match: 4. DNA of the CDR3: TGTGCCAGCAGTTCCGGACTAGCGGGGGGGCCTGAGCAGTTCTTC. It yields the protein CASSSGLAGGPEQFF.

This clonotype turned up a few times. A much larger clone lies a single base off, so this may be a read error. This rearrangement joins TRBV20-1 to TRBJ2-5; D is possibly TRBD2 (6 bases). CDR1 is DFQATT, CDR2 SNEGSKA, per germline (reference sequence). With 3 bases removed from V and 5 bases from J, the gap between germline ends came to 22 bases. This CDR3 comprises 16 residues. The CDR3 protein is CSARAERAGRVETQYF. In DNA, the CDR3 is TGCAGTGCTAGGGCGGAACGAGCGGGCAGAGTGGAGACCCAGTACTTC.

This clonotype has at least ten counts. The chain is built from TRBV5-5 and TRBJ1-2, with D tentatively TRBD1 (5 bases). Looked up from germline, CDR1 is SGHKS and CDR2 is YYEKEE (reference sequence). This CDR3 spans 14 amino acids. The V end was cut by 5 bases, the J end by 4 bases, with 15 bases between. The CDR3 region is CASSPGVRGYGYTF. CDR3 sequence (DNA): TGTGCCAGCAGTCCGGGTGTAAGGGGCTATGGCTACACCTTC.

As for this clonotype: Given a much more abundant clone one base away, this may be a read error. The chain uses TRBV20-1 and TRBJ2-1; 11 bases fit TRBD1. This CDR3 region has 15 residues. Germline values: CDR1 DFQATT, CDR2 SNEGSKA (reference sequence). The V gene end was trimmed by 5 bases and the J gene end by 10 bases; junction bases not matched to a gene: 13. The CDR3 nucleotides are TGCAGTGCTCCTAACCCGGGACAGGGGGTCTACGAGCAGTTCTTC. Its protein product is CSAPNPGQGVYEQFF.

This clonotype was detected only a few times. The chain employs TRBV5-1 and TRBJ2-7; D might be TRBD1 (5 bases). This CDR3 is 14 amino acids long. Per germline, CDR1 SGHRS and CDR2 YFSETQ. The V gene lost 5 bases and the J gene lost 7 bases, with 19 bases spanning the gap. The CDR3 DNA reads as TGCGCCAGCAGTACCGCCCAGGGTATTAAGGAGCAGTACTTC. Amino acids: CASSTAQGIKEQYF.

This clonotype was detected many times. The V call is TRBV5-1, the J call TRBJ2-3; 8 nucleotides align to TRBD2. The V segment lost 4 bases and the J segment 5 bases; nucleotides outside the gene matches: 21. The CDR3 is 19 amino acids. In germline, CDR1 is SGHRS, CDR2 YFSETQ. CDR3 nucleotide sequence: TGCGCCAGCAGCCAAGGACTAGCTGCTCCCGTCGGCTTAGGAGATACGCAGTATTTT. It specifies CASSQGLAAPVGLGDTQYF.